This T cell receptor (beta chain) is from a study of shared clonotypes between healthy human individuals. Across the whole study: Each donor's CD4 naive and CD4 memory cells filled three plates apiece, CD8 naive two, and CD8 memory one.

Note on this clone: The antigen remains unidentified.

About 30,000 T cell genomes, or about 200 ng DNA, went into the sorted-subset replicate PCRs. Assay: immunoSEQ multiplex PCR; the TCRdb copy retains only in-frame clones and omits some. The data contain 2,100,000 or so clones, more than 90% of them singletons. The germline gives CDR1 LGHNA, CDR2 YSLEER. The V segment lost 1 base and the J segment 5 bases; nucleotides outside the gene matches: 8. The CDR3 has 16 residues. Findings and limits, study-wide: Naive CD4 clonotypes were shared across a handful of donors at approximately 5.3%. Exclusively blood specimens were collected; tissue repertoires likely differ.

The clonotype originates from a man younger than 35 in good health. Sequencing input: naive CD4+ T cells sorted from blood. Subset: CD45RA+ positively selected. J is TRBJ2-7 and V is TRBV4-3, with 10 nucleotides matching TRBD2. The CDR3: CASSQALAGGTHEQYF. In DNA form, the CDR3 reads TGCGCCAGCAGCCAAGCTTTAGCGGGAGGAACCCACGAGCAGTACTTC.